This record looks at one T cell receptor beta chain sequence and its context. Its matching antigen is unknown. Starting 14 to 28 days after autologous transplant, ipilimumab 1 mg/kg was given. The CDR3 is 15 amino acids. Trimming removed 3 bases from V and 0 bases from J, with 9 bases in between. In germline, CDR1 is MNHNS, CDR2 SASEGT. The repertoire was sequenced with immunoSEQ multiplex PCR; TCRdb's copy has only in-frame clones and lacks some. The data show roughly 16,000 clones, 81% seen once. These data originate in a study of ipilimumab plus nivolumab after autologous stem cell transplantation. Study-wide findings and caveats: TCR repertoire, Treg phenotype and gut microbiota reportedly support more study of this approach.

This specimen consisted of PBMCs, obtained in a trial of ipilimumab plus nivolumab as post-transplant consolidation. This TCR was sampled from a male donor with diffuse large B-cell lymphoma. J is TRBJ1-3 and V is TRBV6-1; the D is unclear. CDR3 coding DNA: TGTGCCAGCAGTGATCTTCCCCCCTCTGGAAACACCATATATTTT. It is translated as CASSDLPPSGNTIYF.